One and the same sample provided the 13 T cell receptor beta chains below, sequenced in a study of T cell responses to AZD1222 COVID-19 vaccine. TCRdb's table, derived via immunoSEQ multiplex PCR, lists solely in-frame clones and lacks some. The profile shows tens of thousands of clones, 65% to 90% of them singletons. The specimen was peripheral blood, collected on day 0 of AZD1222 vaccination. The source of these receptors is an adult in good health.

The chain employs TRBV29-1 and TRBJ2-3, with 10 bases identical to TRBD2. V lost 6 bases, J lost 3 bases, and 6 bases stayed unmatched. Germline values: CDR1 SQVTM, CDR2 ANQGSEA. The CDR3 contains 14 residues. DNA for the CDR3: TGCAGCGTGGAACTAGCGGGGTTTACAGATACGCAGTATTTT. This encodes CSVELAGFTDTQYF.

The chain combines TRBV6-5 with TRBJ2-1, with 10 bases identical to TRBD2. Germline V gene sequence: CDR1 MNHEY, CDR2 SVGAGI. This CDR3 region has 15 residues. V shed 6 bases and J 2 bases; nucleotides not matched to a gene: 4. The CDR3 sequence is CASRSGRETYNEQFF. The CDR3 DNA follows: TGTGCCAGCAGAAGCGGGAGGGAGACCTACAATGAGCAGTTCTTC.

The gene calls are TRBV29-1 and TRBJ1-2, with 8 bases identical to TRBD1. Germline trimming cut 6 bases from V and 4 bases from J; bases unmatched to any gene: 7. The length of the CDR3 is 13 residues. CDR1 is SQVTM and CDR2 is ANQGSEA in the germline V gene. Here the CDR3 reads CSVSGGAIYGYTF. The CDR3 coding sequence is TGCAGCGTCTCAGGGGGCGCCATCTATGGCTACACCTTC.

This clone is a singleton in its sample. This sequence joins TRBV4-3 and TRBJ2-1, with 14 nucleotides matching TRBD2. The length of the CDR3 is 16 residues. Per the germline V gene, CDR1 is LGHNA and CDR2 is YSLEER. V was pared by 0 bases and J by 8 bases, with 3 bases of the junction left unmatched. CDR3 in amino acids: CASSQEGTSGSDEQFF. As DNA, the CDR3 is TGCGCCAGCAGCCAAGAGGGGACTAGCGGGAGCGATGAGCAGTTCTTC.

The genes are TRBV6-2 or TRBV6-3 and TRBJ2-7, with TRBD1 matching over 7 bases. The length of the CDR3 is 14 residues. In germline, CDR1 is MNHEY, CDR2 SVGEGT. After removal of 5 bases from V and 1 base from J, the junction contained 5 bases not matched to a gene. CDR3 amino acids: CASSPLDRSYEQYV. DNA for the CDR3: TGTGCCAGCAGTCCCTTGGACAGGTCCTACGAGCAGTACGTC.

This chain connects TRBV18 to TRBJ1-5; D is unclear. Between the trimmed V and J ends, which lost 2 bases and 0 bases, there was a span of 5 bases. Germline CDR1 is KGHSH and CDR2 is LQKENI. The length of the CDR3 is 14 residues. This CDR3 is CASSPGVSNQPQHF. The DNA of the CDR3 is TGTGCCAGCTCACCAGGGGTTAGCAATCAGCCCCAGCATTTT.

The V call is TRBV4-3, the J call TRBJ2-6, with 12 bases lining up with TRBD2. CDR1 is LGHNA, CDR2 YSLEER, per germline. After removal of 5 bases from V and 1 base from J, the junction contained 6 bases not matched to a gene. CDR3 size: 18 residues. CDR3 residues: CASSVGLAGLSGANVLTF. CDR3 nucleotide sequence: TGCGCCAGCAGCGTAGGACTAGCGGGACTTTCTGGGGCCAACGTCCTGACTTTC.

This rearrangement joins TRBV6-2 or TRBV6-3 to TRBJ2-7; D may be TRBD2 (6 bases). The CDR3 extends over 14 amino acids. With 3 bases removed from V and 2 bases from J, the gap between germline ends came to 11 bases. Germline-derived CDR1 and CDR2 are MNHEY and SVGEGT. The CDR3: CASSYSGTPYEQYV. CDR3 in DNA: TGTGCCAGCAGTTATTCCGGGACTCCCTACGAGCAGTACGTC.

The V call is TRBV21-1, the J call TRBJ2-1; the table's D call, TRBD1, was not checked against the DNA. TRBV21-1 is listed as a pseudogene. The CDR3 runs 13 residues. Written as DNA, the CDR3 is TGTGCCAGCAGCACTATTAACAGGGGTGAGCAGTTCTTC. This codes for CASSTINRGEQFF.

The chain combines TRBV7-9 with TRBJ1-1; TRBD1 is a possible D gene (5 bases). The CDR3 contains 12 residues. Per the germline V gene, CDR1 is SEHNR and CDR2 is FQNEAQ (reference sequence). V was pared by 3 bases and J by 5 bases, with 7 bases between. The CDR3 nucleotides are TGTGCCAGCAGCTTGCGGGGGACTGAAGCTTTCTTT. It specifies CASSLRGTEAFF.

The genes are TRBV11-3 and TRBJ2-2; D tentatively fits TRBD1 or TRBD2 (6 bases each). The length of the CDR3 is 16 residues. Trimming cost V 5 bases and J 1 base, with 14 bases left between them. Germline CDR1 SGHNT, CDR2 YENEEA. The CDR3 loop reads CASSPAGHMNTGELFF. The CDR3 DNA reads TGTGCCAGCAGCCCGGCGGGACATATGAACACCGGGGAGCTGTTTTTT.

The rearrangement joins TRBV2 to TRBJ1-1, with a tentative D call TRBD1 (5 bases). Looked up from germline, CDR1 is SNHLY and CDR2 is FYNNEI. There are 14 residues in the CDR3. V was cut by 7 bases and J by 1 base, with 13 bases left in between. In DNA, the CDR3 is TGTGCCAGCACCGGGGACGGATGGAACACTGAAGCTTTCTTT. Amino acid sequence: CASTGDGWNTEAFF.

This clone was seen only a few times. V usage is TRBV5-1 and J usage is TRBJ1-1; 10 bases are a match to TRBD1. The germline gives CDR1 SGHRS, CDR2 YFSETQ. The CDR3 is made up of 15 amino acids. Unmatched junction bases numbered 8, after V lost 4 bases and J lost 5 bases. The CDR3 bases are TGCGCCAGCAGCCCGGGACAGGGGCTGGGGACTGAAGCTTTCTTT. Residues: CASSPGQGLGTEAFF. Based on the CDR3 plus reference TRBV5-1 and TRBJ1-1, the full variable domain is KAGVTQTPRYLIKTRGQQVTLSCSPISGHRSVSWYQQTPGQGLQFLFEYFSETQRNKGNFPGRFSGRQFSNSRSEMNVSTLELGDSALYLCASSPGQGLGTEAFFGQGTRLTVV.